These T cell receptor beta chains were read from a single sample in a study of identical twins. TCRdb used MiXCR to reprocess the 5' RACE reads, holding one entry per CDR3 protein. There are under 900,000 distinct CDR3 sequences in the sample; approximately 13% occur only once, and around 1.6% lies in the top ten. The data were also submitted as part of a second study, on yellow fever vaccine responses in identical twins.

Material: PBMCs. These receptors came from a woman aged 18-35 years in good health. Each CDR3 is given with its conserved first and last residue. The order of the fields is clone size, V gene, D gene, J gene, CDR3 DNA, CDR3 protein. D genes are given only for firm matches. Where a row states a size, it is once, few, many or the class of an expanded clone; other rows omit it.

few	TRBV12-3/TRBV12-4	TRBD1	TRBJ1-2	TGTGCCAGCAGATCGACAGGGTTTGGCTACACCTTC	CASRSTGFGYTF
.	TRBV10-3	.	TRBJ2-1	TGTGCCATCAGTGAGGGTCCAAGGCGAAGTGAGCAGTTCTTC	CAISEGPRRSEQFF
many	TRBV5-6	TRBD2	TRBJ2-2	TGTGCCAGCAGCTTGGGACTAGCTACCGGGGAGCTGTTTTTT	CASSLGLATGELFF
few	TRBV20-1	TRBD2	TRBJ2-5	TGCAGTGCTAGAGTTGGTCCGGGACTAGCGGCTCTAGAGACCCAGTACTTC	CSARVGPGLAALETQYF
once	TRBV5-1	.	TRBJ2-5	TGCGCCAGCCTAAATCAAGAGACCCAGTACTTC	CASLNQETQYF
few	TRBV25-1	.	TRBJ2-7	TGTGCCAGCATCGCGGGGAGCTCCTACGAGCAGTACTTC	CASIAGSSYEQYF
few	TRBV29-1	.	TRBJ2-6	TGCAGCGTGGGACCGAACTCTGGGGCCAACGTCCTGACTTTC	CSVGPNSGANVLTF
few	TRBV24-1	.	TRBJ1-5	TGTGCCACCAGTGATGGGTCGGGAGTAGAACCCCAGCATTTT	CATSDGSGVEPQHF
few	TRBV6-5	TRBD1	TRBJ2-7	TGTGCCAGCAGTTACGGACAGGGGGCCTCTACTCACCCATACGAGCAGTACTTC	CASSYGQGASTHPYEQYF
.	TRBV11-3	.	TRBJ2-2	TGTGCCAGCAGCCAGGACAGTACCGGGGAGCTGTTTTTT	CASSQDSTGELFF
few	TRBV7-9	TRBD2	TRBJ2-1	TGTGCCAGCAGCCCCCCCCCGGGTGGGCGGGAGTCTGAGCAGTTCTTC	CASSPPPGGRESEQFF
.	TRBV29-1	.	TRBJ1-1	TGCAGCGTCACCACAGGGACCCCTGAAGCTTTCTTT	CSVTTGTPEAFF
.	TRBV3-1	.	TRBJ2-1	TGTGCCAGCAGCCAGTTAGTTATCTCCTACAATGAGCAGTTCTTC	CASSQLVISYNEQFF
.	TRBV7-9	.	TRBJ2-7	TGTGCCAGCAGTCGGGACGGGCCCGAGCAGTACTTC	CASSRDGPEQYF
.	TRBV2	TRBD2	TRBJ2-5	TGTGCCAGCCGTGGGGGGGGGACCCAGTACTTC	CASRGGGTQYF
.	TRBV29-1	TRBD1	TRBJ2-1	TGCAGCGTTGACCCCGGACAGGGATCCTACAATGAGCAGTTCTTC	CSVDPGQGSYNEQFF
many	TRBV5-6	TRBD2	TRBJ2-1	TGTGCCAGCAGCTTGGGCGGGAGTCCCAACAATGAGCAGTTCTTC	CASSLGGSPNNEQFF
few	TRBV7-9	TRBD2	TRBJ2-4	TGTGCCAGCAGCCCCTTAGCGGGTTTAGCCAAAAACATTCAGTACTTC	CASSPLAGLAKNIQYF
.	TRBV29-1	.	TRBJ2-7	TGCAGCGTTGAAACCGGGGAAGCCTACGAGCAGTACTTC	CSVETGEAYEQYF
many	TRBV5-1	.	TRBJ1-6	TGCGCCAGCAGCTTGGTGGGGCCTAATTCACCCCTCCACTTT	CASSLVGPNSPLHF
few	TRBV12-3/TRBV12-4	TRBD2	TRBJ2-2	TGTGCCAGCAGTCCTATGGCGGGGGCGAACACCGGGGAGCTGTTTTTT	CASSPMAGANTGELFF